This is a list of T cell receptor beta chains from one sample in a study of T cells in Graves' hyperthyroidism and ophthalmopathy. TCRdb used MiXCR to reprocess the multiplex PCR reads, holding one entry per CDR3 protein. The data show fewer than 550,000 distinct CDR3 sequences, approximately 14% seen once. The specimen was blood. The receptors originated from a young woman with Graves' hyperthyroidism. Both conserved end residues are part of each CDR3. Each record gives: V gene, J gene, clone size, CDR3 protein. Size values are once, few and many counts, or a class for expanded clones, and some rows have none.

>TRBV12-3/TRBV12-4|TRBJ2-1|-
CASSEEWRFF
>TRBV25-1|TRBJ2-5|many
CASSGGLAGVTQETQYF
>TRBV29-1|TRBJ2-7|few
CSVEAGSRYEQYF
>TRBV7-2|TRBJ2-7|-
CASSLEGSGSLLGRTEQYF
>TRBV2|TRBJ1-3|many
CASSDPGESSGNTIYF
>TRBV20-1|TRBJ2-7|many
CSATLPTVYEQYF
>TRBV15|TRBJ1-5|-
CATSRGGNSNQPQHF
>TRBV11-3|TRBJ2-7|many
CASSLDLRYEQYF
>TRBV12-3/TRBV12-4|TRBJ1-5|many
CASTSQGGGNQPQHF
>TRBV3-1|TRBJ2-4|-
CASSQAGTSGTTGAKNIQYF
>TRBV7-9|TRBJ2-1|many
CASSLNSYYNEQFF
>TRBV19|TRBJ1-4|many
CASSRDRANEKLFF
>TRBV6-1|TRBJ2-5|many
CASSEISGKGETQYF
>TRBV5-4|TRBJ2-7|few
CASSLAGPGGEQYF
>TRBV10-3|TRBJ1-1|-
CAISGRGRGTEAFF
>TRBV18|TRBJ2-7|-
CASSPPGAGSYEQYF
>TRBV28|TRBJ2-1|-
CASSGDYSYNEQFF
>TRBV27|TRBJ1-4|many
CASTLGPGGKLFF
>TRBV20-1|TRBJ2-7|many
CSASSAGYEQYF
>TRBV6-1|TRBJ2-2|-
CASSGSLGPRAGELFF
>TRBV7-3|TRBJ1-1|-
CASRRDYGGMNTEAFF
>TRBV20-1|TRBJ1-5|many
CSARARGTIYQPQHF
>TRBV9|TRBJ2-7|many
CASSVEEAHEQYF
>TRBV25-1|TRBJ1-4|-
CASSENSALNEKLFF
>TRBV30|TRBJ1-2|-
CAFPTVRGTGILVYTF
>TRBV6-6|TRBJ1-5|many
CASSYNGQGNQPQHF
>TRBV19|TRBJ2-1|-
CASSINRVSSYNEQFF
>TRBV2|TRBJ1-6|many
CASSFRVGNSPLHF
>TRBV19|TRBJ1-5|-
CASSTMTGGSNQPQHF
>TRBV20-1|TRBJ2-7|many
CSARDQGTGGLEQYF
>TRBV9|TRBJ2-7|many
CASSVGDRDHEQYF
>TRBV28|TRBJ1-3|many
CASSFSGNTIYF
>TRBV4-1|TRBJ1-5|many
CASSQVRDQPQHF
>TRBV13|TRBJ2-2|many
CASATRVVHTGELFF
>TRBV20-1|TRBJ2-5|-
CSASLAGMGRETQYF
>TRBV30|TRBJ1-2|many
CAWSVTGGRYGYTF
>TRBV6-5|TRBJ1-2|-
CASSYGRGGGYTF
>TRBV27|TRBJ1-1|many
CASSLKGPLTHNTEAFF
>TRBV6-4|TRBJ2-2|-
CASSVEHANTGELFF
>TRBV9|TRBJ2-3|many
CASSVEAGRQGDTQYF
>TRBV5-1|TRBJ1-2|many
CASSSNPTGLRGYTF
>TRBV5-1|TRBJ1-1|many
CASSTTGTTEAFF
>TRBV9|TRBJ2-3|few
CASSAPGGLAGGTQYF
>TRBV2|TRBJ1-4|-
CASAGRSQVEKLFF
>TRBV2|TRBJ2-1|many
CASSEEGGSSYNEQFF
>TRBV7-3|TRBJ2-1|many
CASSLGLADYNEQFF